The 24 T cell receptor beta chains listed next were all sequenced from one sample in a study of T-cell reconstitution after alpha-beta-depleted transplantation in children. A library of TCRbeta sequences, prepared with unique molecular identifiers, was generated. TCRdb analysed the PCR reads with MiXCR anew, one entry per CDR3 protein. The data hold about 900,000 distinct CDR3 sequences, with under 30% observed a single time. Material: PBMCs, mostly from graft donor cells, obtained 360 days after TCRalphabeta/CD19-depleted stem cell transplant. Receptors were obtained from a boy under three years old who had a stem cell transplant for SCID, so the T cells may come from the graft donor.

The chain uses TRBV29-1 and TRBJ1-1; a weak D match, TRBD1 (6 bases). This CDR3 is 14 amino acids long. V lost 3 bases and J lost 4, with 15 bases in between. CDR1 is SQVTM, CDR2 ANQGSEA, per germline. The CDR3 region has the DNA TGCAGCGTTGAGAGGCAACAGGGTCGCACTGAAGCTTTCTTT. This translates into CSVERQQGRTEAFF.

The gene calls are TRBV12-3 or TRBV12-4 and TRBJ2-1; no firm D call. The V gene lost 7 bases and the J gene lost 0 bases, with 16 bases spanning the gap. The CDR3 has 16 amino acids. The CDR3 loop is CASTPPEPISYNEQFF. The CDR3 DNA reads TGTGCCAGCACCCCCCCAGAACCGATCTCCTACAATGAGCAGTTCTTC.

The chain combines TRBV7-9 with TRBJ2-3; tentative D call: TRBD1 (5 bases). V was trimmed by 2 bases and J by 6 bases, leaving 15 bases between them. The CDR3 is made up of 15 amino acids. The V gene's germline CDR1 is SEHNR and CDR2 FQNEAQ (reference sequence). The CDR3 region is CASSLRGNSLDTQYF. The CDR3 DNA reads TGTGCCAGCAGCTTAAGGGGAAACTCCTTGGATACGCAGTATTTT.

This clonotype appeared once. V usage is TRBV5-1 and J usage is TRBJ1-3; possible D gene TRBD1, 6 bases. The CDR3 contains 14 residues. Germline V gene lookup returns CDR1 SGHRS and CDR2 YFSETQ. With 4 bases removed from V and 3 bases from J, the gap between germline ends came to 11 bases. In nucleotides, the CDR3 is TGCGCCAGCAGCCCTGGACAGCTTGGAAACACCATATATTTT. It is translated as CASSPGQLGNTIYF.

The genes are TRBV6-2 or TRBV6-3 and TRBJ2-1; 10 bases agree with TRBD2. Germline V gives CDR1 MNHEY, CDR2 SVGEGT. This CDR3 is built from 18 residues. After removal of 7 bases from V and 2 bases from J, the junction contained 14 bases not matched to a gene. CDR3 protein: CASTLSSSGGSTYNEQFF. As DNA, the CDR3 is TGTGCCAGCACCTTATCGTCTAGCGGGGGTTCAACCTACAATGAGCAGTTCTTC.

This clonotype came up many times. The chain is built from TRBV18 and TRBJ2-3; D is uncertain. V dropped 8 bases and J dropped 1 base, with 7 bases sitting between them. The germline gives CDR1 KGHSH, CDR2 LQKENI. This CDR3 contains 12 residues. DNA of the CDR3: TGTGCCAGCAGCCCCCGCACAGATACGCAGTATTTT. Its protein product is CASSPRTDTQYF.

The V call is TRBV7-9, the J call TRBJ2-7, with unresolved D. The CDR3 loop spans 14 amino acids. Trimming cost V 3 bases and J 2 bases, with 11 bases left between them. Germline loops: CDR1 SEHNR, CDR2 FQNEAQ (reference sequence). CDR3 region: CASSFAWGAYEQYF. CDR3 in DNA: TGTGCCAGCAGCTTTGCCTGGGGTGCCTACGAGCAGTACTTC.

This clonotype was recorded a few times. J is TRBJ2-3 and V is TRBV29-1; unclear D gene. Germline V lookup: CDR1 SQVTM, CDR2 ANQGSEA. The CDR3 consists of 13 residues. Trimming pared 3 bases from V and 0 bases from J, leaving 7 bases between. As DNA, the CDR3 is TGCAGCGTTGACCCGTCTAGCACAGATACGCAGTATTTT. This codes for CSVDPSSTDTQYF.

This sequence joins TRBV5-4 and TRBJ2-3; 11 bases map to TRBD2. The CDR3 sequence is 18 residues long. Germline V gene lookup returns CDR1 SGHNT and CDR2 YYREEE (reference sequence). J lost 2 bases, V lost 1 base, and 9 bases had no gene match. CDR3 amino acids: CASSLQRASGGHTDTQYF. The DNA of the CDR3 is TGTGCCAGCAGCTTGCAGAGGGCTAGCGGGGGGCACACAGATACGCAGTATTTT.

The table lists this clonotype with many counts. V and J are TRBV4-3 and TRBJ2-3; TRBD2 matches 8 bases. With 4 bases clipped from V and 5 bases from J, the junction kept 5 bases outside the gene matches. There are 14 residues in the CDR3. Germline-derived CDR1 and CDR2 are LGHNA and YSLEER. CDR3 in amino acids: CASSLRGGKDTQYF. The CDR3 DNA sequence: TGCGCCAGCAGCCTCCGGGGGGGCAAAGATACGCAGTATTTT.

The chain combines TRBV5-1 with TRBJ2-3; the D gene is possibly TRBD2 (5 bases). CDR3 length equals 16 residues. In germline, CDR1 is SGHRS, CDR2 YFSETQ. Trimming removed 0 bases at V and 2 bases at J, with 13 bases between. As DNA, the CDR3 is TGCGCCAGCAGCTTGGGTCCGGGGATCGACACAGATACGCAGTATTTT. This sequence encodes CASSLGPGIDTDTQYF.

This clonotype was counted only a few times. The chain carries TRBV5-1 and TRBJ2-2; D could derive from TRBD1 or TRBD2 (5 bases each). CDR1 and CDR2 (germline): SGHRS, YFSETQ. The CDR3 extends over 16 amino acids. Trimming pared 5 bases from V and 1 base from J, leaving 15 bases between. The CDR3 DNA reads TGCGCCAGCAGGCCTTACCGGGGCCTGAACACCGGGGAGCTGTTTTTT. Amino acid sequence: CASRPYRGLNTGELFF.

In its sample, this clonotype was seen a few times. The J gene is TRBJ2-2, the V gene TRBV12-3 or TRBV12-4, with D possibly TRBD1 on 6 matching bases. This CDR3 is 15 amino acids long. V was clipped by 6 bases and J by 4 bases, with 15 bases between them. DNA for the CDR3: TGTGCCAGCAGACCAGGGGCCCTTACCACCGGGGAGCTGTTTTTT. Encoded protein: CASRPGALTTGELFF.

This CDR3 reads CSVGSGGAGETQYF. The CDR3 bases are TGCAGTGTAGGCAGCGGGGGGGCAGGGGAGACCCAGTACTTC. The chain is built from TRBV20-1 and TRBJ2-5; 10 bases line up with TRBD2. Germline V gene data show CDR1 as DFQATT and CDR2 as SNEGSKA (reference sequence). J lost 5 bases, V lost 7 bases, and 10 bases had no gene match. The CDR3 totals 14 residues.

This clonotype was seen ten or more times. The chain combines TRBV6-1 with TRBJ2-1; no reliable D call. V was clipped by 7 bases and J by 7 bases, with 5 bases between them. Germline-derived CDR1 and CDR2 are MNHNS and SASEGT. The CDR3 length is 10 residues. CDR3 region: CASKGNEQFF. The CDR3 nucleotides read TGTGCCAGCAAGGGAAATGAGCAGTTCTTC.

This clonotype has a handful of counts. The V call is TRBV20-1, the J call TRBJ2-7, with 10 bases identical to TRBD2. Trimming cost V 6 bases and J 4 bases; bases outside gene matches: 6. Germline lookup yields CDR1 DFQATT and CDR2 SNEGSKA (reference sequence). This CDR3 spans 13 amino acids. The DNA for the CDR3 is TGCAGTGCCGCCGGGACTAGCGAGTACGAGCAGTACTTC. This encodes CSAAGTSEYEQYF.

The chain combines TRBV21-1 with TRBJ1-2; TRBD1, the table's D call, lacks a check against the DNA. TRBV21-1 is a pseudogene locus. CDR3 size: 15 residues. The CDR3 coding sequence is TGTGCCAGCAGCAAAGGGCGCAGGGGAGGTGGTGGCTACACCTTC. This sequence encodes CASSKGRRGGGGYTF.

The genes are TRBV12-3 or TRBV12-4 and TRBJ2-7; TRBD1 might be the D (5 bases). Trimming stripped 6 bases from V and 6 bases from J, with 12 bases between. The CDR3 has 12 residues. In DNA, the CDR3 is TGTGCCAGCAGATCAGGGTTCAGCGAGCAGTACTTC. This gives the protein CASRSGFSEQYF.

The genes are TRBV9 and TRBJ2-7, with D perhaps TRBD1 (6 bases). Germline V gives CDR1 SGDLS, CDR2 YYNGEE. Between the trimmed V and J ends, which lost 0 bases and 0 bases, there was a span of 13 bases. The CDR3 is 16 residues long. This CDR3 reads CASSVGDNPSSYEQYF. CDR3 nucleotide sequence: TGTGCCAGCAGCGTAGGGGACAACCCGAGCTCCTACGAGCAGTACTTC.

This clonotype turned up a few times. The V call is TRBV20-1, the J call TRBJ2-1, with D possibly being TRBD2 (5 bases). The CDR3 is 13 amino acids. Germline V lookup: CDR1 DFQATT, CDR2 SNEGSKA (reference sequence). V was clipped by 0 bases and J by 7 bases, with 10 bases between them. CDR3 DNA: TGCAGTGCTAGAGATCTTGGGGAGAATGAGCAGTTCTTC. Translated, it gives CSARDLGENEQFF.

This clonotype was counted between two and nine times. V is TRBV7-6 and J is TRBJ2-3, with TRBD2 as a possible D gene (5 bases). Per the germline V gene, CDR1 is SGHVS and CDR2 is FNYEAQ. V shed 2 bases and J shed 0 bases, with 18 bases lying between them. There are 18 residues in the CDR3. The CDR3 bases are TGTGCCAGCAGCTTATTTTCTCGATCCGGGGATAGCACAGATACGCAGTATTTT. Translation gives CASSLFSRSGDSTDTQYF.

The chain combines TRBV10-3 with TRBJ1-2; D gene uncertain. CDR3 size: 13 residues. The V gene lost 2 bases and the J gene lost 8 bases, with 12 bases spanning the gap. Germline loops: CDR1 ENHRY, CDR2 SYGVKD. CDR3 amino acids: CAISENDVRGYTF. The CDR3 DNA is TGTGCCATCAGTGAGAACGACGTTAGAGGCTACACCTTC.

The chain combines TRBV30 with TRBJ2-5; D gene ambiguous. The CDR3 runs to 11 residues. Germline V CDR1 and CDR2: GTSNPN, SVGIG (reference sequence). Trimming stripped 3 bases from V and 5 bases from J, with 7 bases between. CDR3 region: CAWRDSETQYF. The DNA for the CDR3 is TGTGCCTGGAGGGATTCGGAGACCCAGTACTTC.

This clonotype was seen only a few times. The chain couples TRBV6-5 to TRBJ2-5; D is tentatively TRBD1 or TRBD2 (6 bases each). V was pared by 2 bases and J by 5 bases, with 12 bases between. CDR3 length: 14 residues. Germline V gene data show CDR1 as MNHEY and CDR2 as SVGAGI. The CDR3 reads CASSYLRGRETQYF. The CDR3 nucleotides read TGTGCCAGCAGTTACCTGAGGGGGAGGGAGACCCAGTACTTC.